Sequencing of this T cell receptor (beta chain) was carried out in a study of identical twins. Findings and limits, study-wide: Zero-insertion findings could be partly confounded by invariant cells (MAIT and iNKT cells). Within cord blood, abundant beta clonotypes carried fewer insertions, but memory repertoires showed no such trend.

A word on this clonotype: Its antigen is not known.

It was template switching that added a universal primer site, and there were unique molecular identifiers on the cDNA. Via MiXCR, TCRdb re-called the 5' RACE reads, giving one row per CDR3 protein. The sample shows around 480,000 distinct CDR3 sequences, approximately 15% of them seen only once. The V end lost 2 bases, the J end lost 7 bases, and 9 bases lay between the germline ends. This CDR3 has 11 amino acids. Germline V lookup: CDR1 DFQATT, CDR2 SNEGSKA (reference sequence). There were only healthy Caucasians among the donors. These data were likewise used in another study, on yellow fever vaccine responses in identical twins.

The chain employs TRBV20-1 and TRBJ2-7; D is uncertain. Sequencing input: CD4+ T cells sorted from blood. The TCR was taken from a young woman in good health. The CDR3 here is CSARFIREQYF. Here the CDR3 DNA reads TGCAGTGCTAGATTCATCCGGGAGCAGTACTTC.